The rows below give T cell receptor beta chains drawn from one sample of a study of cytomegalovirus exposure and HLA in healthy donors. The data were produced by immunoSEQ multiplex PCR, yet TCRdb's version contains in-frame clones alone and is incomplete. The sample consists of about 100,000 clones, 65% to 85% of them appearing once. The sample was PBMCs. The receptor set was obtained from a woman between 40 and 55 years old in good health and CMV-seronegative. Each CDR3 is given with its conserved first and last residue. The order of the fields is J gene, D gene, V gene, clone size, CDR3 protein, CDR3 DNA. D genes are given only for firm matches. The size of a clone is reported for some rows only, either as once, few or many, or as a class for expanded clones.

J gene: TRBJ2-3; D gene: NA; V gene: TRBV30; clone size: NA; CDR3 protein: CAWSGPPTGTDTQYF; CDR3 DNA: TGTGCCTGGAGTGGGCCCCCGACAGGCACAGATACGCAGTATTTT
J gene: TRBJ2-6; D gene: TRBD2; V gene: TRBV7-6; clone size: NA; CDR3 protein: CASSLGGMSGANVLTF; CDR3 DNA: TGTGCCAGCAGCTTGGGAGGGATGTCTGGGGCCAACGTCCTGACTTTC
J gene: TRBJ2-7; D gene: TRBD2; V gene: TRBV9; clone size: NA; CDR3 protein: CASSAGGTSIYEQYF; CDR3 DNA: TGTGCCAGCAGCGCGGGGGGGACATCCATCTACGAGCAGTACTTC
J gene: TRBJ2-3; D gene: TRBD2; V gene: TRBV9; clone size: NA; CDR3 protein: CASSVRTSGAANTQYF; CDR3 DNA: TGTGCCAGCAGCGTTAGGACTAGCGGGGCCGCAAATACGCAGTATTTT
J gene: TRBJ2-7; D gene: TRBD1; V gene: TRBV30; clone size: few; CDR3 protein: CAWSGDRGGSYEQYF; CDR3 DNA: TGTGCCTGGAGTGGGGACAGGGGGGGGTCCTACGAGCAGTACTTC
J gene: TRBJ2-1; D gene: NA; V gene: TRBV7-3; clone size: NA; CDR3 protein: CASSLDGSYEQFF; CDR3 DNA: TGTGCCAGCAGCTTAGACGGGAGCTATGAGCAGTTCTTC
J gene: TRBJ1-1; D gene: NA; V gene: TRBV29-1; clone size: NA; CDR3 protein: CSVVASGNTEAFF; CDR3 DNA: TGCAGCGTTGTAGCGTCAGGGAACACTGAAGCTTTCTTT
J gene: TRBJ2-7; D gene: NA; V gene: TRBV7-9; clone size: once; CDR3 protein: CSSSLDPSDYEQYF; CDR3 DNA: TGTTCCAGCAGCTTAGACCCGTCAGACTACGAGCAGTACTTC
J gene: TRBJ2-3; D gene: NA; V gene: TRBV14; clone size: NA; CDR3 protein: CASSRLVSTDTQYF; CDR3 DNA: TGTGCCAGCAGCAGACTAGTCAGCACAGATACGCAGTATTTT
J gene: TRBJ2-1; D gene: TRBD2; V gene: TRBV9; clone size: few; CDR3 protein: CASSERGRSFPLDNEQFF; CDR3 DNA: TGTGCCAGCAGCGAGCGCGGGAGGAGCTTTCCTTTGGACAATGAGCAGTTCTTC
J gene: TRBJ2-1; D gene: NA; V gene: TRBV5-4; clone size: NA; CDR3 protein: CASSWDMGAAEQFF; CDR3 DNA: TGTGCCAGCAGCTGGGACATGGGGGCAGCAGAGCAGTTCTTC
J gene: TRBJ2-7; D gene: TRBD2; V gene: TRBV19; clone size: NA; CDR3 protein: CASSLAGETSEQYF; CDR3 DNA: TGTGCCAGTAGTTTAGCGGGAGAGACGAGCGAGCAGTACTTC
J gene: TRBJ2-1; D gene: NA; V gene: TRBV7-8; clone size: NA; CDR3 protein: CASSLVYLADNEQFF; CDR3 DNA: TGTGCCAGCAGCTTAGTTTACCTAGCCGACAATGAGCAGTTCTTC
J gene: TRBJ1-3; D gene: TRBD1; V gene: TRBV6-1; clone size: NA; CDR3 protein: CASSLDRAGNTIYF; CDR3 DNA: TGTGCCAGCAGTTTAGACAGGGCCGGAAACACCATATATTTT
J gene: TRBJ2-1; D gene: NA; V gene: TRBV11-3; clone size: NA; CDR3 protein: CASSLGQGGNEQFF; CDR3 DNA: TGTGCCAGCAGCTTAGGGCAGGGTGGCAATGAGCAGTTCTTC
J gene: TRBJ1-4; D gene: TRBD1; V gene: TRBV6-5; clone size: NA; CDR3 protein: CASSSTGGEKLFF; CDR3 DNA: TGTGCCAGCAGTTCGACAGGGGGAGAAAAACTGTTTTTT
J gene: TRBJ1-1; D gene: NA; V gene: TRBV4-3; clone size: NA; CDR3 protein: CASSQGAFGRTEAFF; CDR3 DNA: TGCGCCAGCAGCCAAGGGGCCTTTGGGAGAACTGAAGCTTTCTTT
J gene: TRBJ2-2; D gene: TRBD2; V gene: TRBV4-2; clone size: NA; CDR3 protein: CASSQGLARTNTGELFF; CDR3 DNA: TGTGCCAGCAGCCAGGGACTAGCGCGAACGAACACCGGGGAGCTGTTTTTT
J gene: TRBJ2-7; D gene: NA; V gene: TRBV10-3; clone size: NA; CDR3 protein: CAISDLIEEEQYF; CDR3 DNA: TGTGCCATCAGTGATCTTATAGAGGAAGAGCAGTACTTC
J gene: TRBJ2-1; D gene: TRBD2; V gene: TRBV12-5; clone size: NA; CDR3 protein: CASGIAGGPYNEQFF; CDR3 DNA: TGTGCTAGTGGTATTGCGGGAGGCCCCTACAATGAGCAGTTCTTC
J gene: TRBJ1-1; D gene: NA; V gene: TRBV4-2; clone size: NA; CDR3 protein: CASSREREGEAFF; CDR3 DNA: TGTGCCAGCAGCCGGGAAAGGGAGGGCGAAGCTTTCTTT
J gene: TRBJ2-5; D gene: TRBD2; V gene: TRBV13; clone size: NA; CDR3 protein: CATERGGETQYF; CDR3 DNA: TGTGCCACCGAGCGGGGCGGAGAGACCCAGTACTTC
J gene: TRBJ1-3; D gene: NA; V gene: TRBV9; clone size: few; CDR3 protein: CASSVADGRGEVGNTIYF; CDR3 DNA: TGTGCCAGCAGCGTAGCCGACGGACGGGGGGAGGTTGGAAACACCATATATTTT
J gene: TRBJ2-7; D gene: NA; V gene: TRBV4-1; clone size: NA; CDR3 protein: CASSTGSGVVYEQYF; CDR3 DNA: TGCGCCAGCAGCACTGGGTCGGGAGTAGTCTACGAGCAGTACTTC
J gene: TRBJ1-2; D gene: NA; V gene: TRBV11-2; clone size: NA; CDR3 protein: CASSGLRRYTNYGYTF; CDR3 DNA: TGTGCCAGCTCTGGGCTTAGGCGATATACTAACTATGGCTACACCTTC
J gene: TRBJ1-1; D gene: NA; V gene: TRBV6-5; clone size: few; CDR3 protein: CASSNKTGRLNEAFF; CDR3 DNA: TGTGCCAGCAGTAATAAGACAGGCCGTCTTAATGAAGCTTTCTTT
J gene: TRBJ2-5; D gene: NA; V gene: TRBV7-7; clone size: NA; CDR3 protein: CASSSGVQETQYF; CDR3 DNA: TGTGCTAGCAGTTCAGGGGTGCAGGAGACCCAGTACTTC
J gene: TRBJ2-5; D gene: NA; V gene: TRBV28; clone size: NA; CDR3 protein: CASSLGGRQETQYF; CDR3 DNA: TGTGCCAGCAGTTTAGGGGGCAGGCAAGAGACCCAGTACTTC
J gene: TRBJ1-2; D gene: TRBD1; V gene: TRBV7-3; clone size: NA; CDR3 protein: CASSLRGTGGIYTF; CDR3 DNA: TGTGCCAGCAGCTTAAGGGGGACAGGGGGAATCTACACCTTC
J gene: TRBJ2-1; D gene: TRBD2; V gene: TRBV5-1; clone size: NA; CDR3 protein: CASSPGTSGVYYNEQFF; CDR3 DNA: TGCGCCAGCAGCCCGGGAACTAGCGGGGTTTACTACAATGAGCAGTTCTTC
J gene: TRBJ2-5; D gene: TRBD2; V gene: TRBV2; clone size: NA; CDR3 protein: CASSTLGTSGETQYF; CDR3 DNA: TGTGCCAGCAGTACCCTCGGGACTAGCGGAGAGACCCAGTACTTC
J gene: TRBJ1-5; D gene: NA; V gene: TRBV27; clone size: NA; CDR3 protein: CASGTSYQPQHF; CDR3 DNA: TGTGCCAGTGGGACTTCCTATCAGCCCCAGCATTTT
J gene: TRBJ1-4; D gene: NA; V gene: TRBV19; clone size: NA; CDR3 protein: CASRGRWVEKLFF; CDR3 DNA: TGTGCCAGTAGGGGGCGATGGGTTGAAAAACTGTTTTTT
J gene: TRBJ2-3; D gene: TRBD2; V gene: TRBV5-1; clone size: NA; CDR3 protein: CASSLGGRAQTDTQYF; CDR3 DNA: TGCGCCAGCAGCTTGGGTGGGAGGGCCCAGACAGATACGCAGTATTTT
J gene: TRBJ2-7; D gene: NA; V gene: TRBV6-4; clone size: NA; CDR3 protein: CASSDSEGGEQYF; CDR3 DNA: TGTGCCAGCAGTGACTCGGAAGGCGGCGAGCAGTACTTC
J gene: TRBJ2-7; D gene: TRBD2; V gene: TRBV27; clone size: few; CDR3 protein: CASSRGGSIHEQYF; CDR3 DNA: TGTGCCAGCAGTAGGGGCGGGAGTATCCACGAGCAGTACTTC
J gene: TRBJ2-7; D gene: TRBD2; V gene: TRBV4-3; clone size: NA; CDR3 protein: CASSHKSSGAATYEQYF; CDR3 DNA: TGCGCCAGCAGCCATAAATCTAGCGGGGCCGCGACCTACGAGCAGTACTTC
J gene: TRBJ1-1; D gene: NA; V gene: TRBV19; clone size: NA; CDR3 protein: CASSTQPGTEAFF; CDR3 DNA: TGTGCCAGTAGTACCCAGCCGGGGACTGAAGCTTTCTTT
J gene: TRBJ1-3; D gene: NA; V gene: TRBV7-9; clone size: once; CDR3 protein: CASSLPRDRGNTIYF; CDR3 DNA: TGTGCCAGCAGCTTACCCCGGGACCGGGGGAACACCATATATTTT
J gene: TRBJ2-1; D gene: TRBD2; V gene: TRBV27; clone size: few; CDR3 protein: CASSLRLAGGYEQFF; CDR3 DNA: TGTGCCAGCAGTTTAAGACTAGCGGGGGGGTATGAGCAGTTCTTC
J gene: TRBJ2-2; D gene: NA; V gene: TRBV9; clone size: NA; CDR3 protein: CASSALRTPTGELFF; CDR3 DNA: TGTGCCAGCAGCGCGCTCCGGACTCCCACCGGGGAGCTGTTTTTT
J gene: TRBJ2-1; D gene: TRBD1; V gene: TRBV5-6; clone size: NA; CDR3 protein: CASSPGAGGLDEQFF; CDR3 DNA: TGTGCCAGCAGCCCCGGGGCAGGGGGCCTCGATGAGCAGTTCTTC
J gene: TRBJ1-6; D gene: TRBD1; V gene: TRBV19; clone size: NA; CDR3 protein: CASRGPGQGNSPLHF; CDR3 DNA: TGTGCCAGTAGGGGGCCGGGACAGGGAAATTCACCCCTCCACTTT
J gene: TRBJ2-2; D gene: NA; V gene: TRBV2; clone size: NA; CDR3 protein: CASRAGLGTGELFF; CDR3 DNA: TGTGCCAGCAGGGCGGGACTCGGCACCGGGGAGCTGTTTTTT
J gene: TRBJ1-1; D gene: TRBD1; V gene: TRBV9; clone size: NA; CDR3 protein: CASSVAGGEIAEAFF; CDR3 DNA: TGTGCCAGCAGCGTAGCAGGGGGCGAGATAGCGGAAGCTTTCTTT
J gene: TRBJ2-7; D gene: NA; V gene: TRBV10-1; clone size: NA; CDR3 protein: CASSGGYEQYF; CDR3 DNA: TGCGCCAGCAGTGGAGGTTACGAGCAGTACTTC
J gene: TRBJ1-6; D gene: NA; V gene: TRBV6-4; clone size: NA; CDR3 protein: CASSDSGGVSLALNSPLHF; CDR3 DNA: TGTGCCAGCAGTGACTCTGGAGGAGTGTCTCTCGCCCTTAATTCACCCCTCCACTTT
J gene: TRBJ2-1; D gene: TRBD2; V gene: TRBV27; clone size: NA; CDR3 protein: CASSSGTSGSSYNEQFF; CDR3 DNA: TGTGCCAGCAGTTCCGGGACTAGCGGGAGCTCCTACAATGAGCAGTTCTTC
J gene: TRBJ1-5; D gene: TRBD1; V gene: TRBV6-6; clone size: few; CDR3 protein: CASSTGGNQPQHF; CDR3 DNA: TGTGCCAGTTCTACAGGGGGCAATCAGCCCCAGCATTTT
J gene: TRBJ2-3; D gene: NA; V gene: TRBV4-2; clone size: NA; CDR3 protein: CASSPQRGSAKSDTQYF; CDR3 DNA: TGTGCCAGCAGCCCCCAACGGGGTAGCGCAAAGTCAGACACGCAGTATTTT
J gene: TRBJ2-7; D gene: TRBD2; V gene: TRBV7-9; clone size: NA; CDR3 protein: CASSRTSGSYEQYF; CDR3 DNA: TGTGCCAGCAGCCGGACTAGCGGGTCCTACGAGCAGTACTTC